One TCR beta chain is described in this entry. The data stem from a study of blood T cell repertoires in COVID-19. Study background: Samples of COVID-19 (acute and convalescent) were obtained from the United States, Italy and Spain.

The method was immunoSEQ multiplex PCR; TCRdb's version includes in-frame clones alone and lacks a portion of them. The table has 130,000 to 150,000 clones, roughly 86% seen once. There are 15 residues in the CDR3. With 5 bases removed from V and 4 bases from J, the gap between germline ends came to 15 bases. The V gene's germline CDR1 is MNHEY and CDR2 SVGAGI. The origin of this receptor is a woman in her 50s with acute or convalescent COVID-19. The V and J genes are TRBV6-5 and TRBJ1-5; D unresolved. Sequencing was done on a sample of peripheral blood. In DNA, the CDR3 is TGTGCCAGCAGTCGACAAACCGACACTAATCAGCCCCAGCATTTT. Its translation is CASSRQTDTNQPQHF.